This T cell receptor (beta chain) was found in a study of CD8+CD57+ T cells in acquired aplastic anemia. As for the study in general: DNA per sorted CD4+ or CD8+ sample ranged about 0.2 to 30 ug, averaging roughly 3.2 ug. Study conclusions and caveats: Significance was not reached for CD8+ Simpson's diversity between patients and controls.

Remarks on this clonotype: Its specificity is not known.

The use of genomic DNA as template underpinned the TCR beta VDJ and CDR3 profiling. Via MiXCR, TCRdb re-called the reads, giving one row per CDR3 protein. The repertoire consists of about 64,000 distinct CDR3 sequences, with over 45% occurring once and the leading ten covering 2% to 2.5%. Germline V CDR1 and CDR2: DFQATT, SNEGSKA (reference sequence). Trimming shortened V by 3 bases and J by 4 bases, and 16 bases separated the two germline ends. The CDR3 runs 15 residues. The TCR comes from a human donor in good health, serving as a control. The chain employs TRBV20-1 and TRBJ1-5, with D maybe TRBD1 (5 bases). The sample taken for sequencing was sorted CD4+, CD8+, or CD8+CD57+ T cells (not recorded which) from PBMCs. The CDR3 reads CSARMGAGGNQPQHF. For the CDR3, the DNA is TGCAGTGCTAGGATGGGAGCTGGGGGTAATCAGCCCCAGCATTTT.